The present T cell receptor beta chain was sequenced within a study of blood T cell repertoires in COVID-19. Study-wide context: Material from acute and convalescent COVID-19 was sourced from the United States, Italy and Spain. From T cells, B-cell-depleted T cells, or PBMCs came the material, which was cDNA or gDNA.

As processed by the authors: Reference gene primer amplification gave estimated nucleated cell counts. Here immunoSEQ multiplex PCR was the method, and the copy in TCRdb shows in-frame clones only, minus some. V, J and clone size derive from that table, while D and trimming were established from the DNA sequence. The data contain about 53,000 clones, roughly 90% of them seen just once; the ten biggest clones take up 2.5% to 3%. The CDR3 sequence is 14 residues long. Germline V CDR1 and CDR2: SGDLS, YYNGEE. V lost 3 bases to trimming and J lost 3 bases; unmatched junction nucleotides: 6. V and J are TRBV9 and TRBJ2-7, with TRBD1 identical over 7 bases. Sequencing input: peripheral blood. This clonotype was obtained from a man of 80 years or more with acute or convalescent COVID-19. CDR3 protein: CASSARDSSYEQYF. The CDR3 DNA sequence: TGTGCCAGCAGCGCCCGGGACAGCAGCTACGAGCAGTACTTC. Full variable domain (missing parts from reference TRBV9 and TRBJ2-7): DSGVTQTPKHLITATGQRVTLRCSPRSGDLSVYWYQQSLDQGLQFLIQYYNGEERAKGNILERFSAQQFPDLHSELNLSSLELGDSALYFCASSARDSSYEQYFGPGTRLTVT.